The TCR beta chain described here comes from a study of CD8+CD57+ T cells in acquired aplastic anemia. Broader study findings: It was found that roughly 31 CD8+ CDR3 sequences were shared between patients and controls.

By flow cytometry, patients selected for sequencing had shown an expansion of CD8+CD57+ cells. Remarks on this clonotype: Its antigen is currently unknown.

This CDR3 is built from 13 residues. Per the germline V gene, CDR1 is DFQATT and CDR2 is SNEGSKA (reference sequence). After removal of 6 bases from V and 5 bases from J, the junction contained 7 bases not matched to a gene. The TCR beta profiling, which covered VDJ combination and CDR3 sequence, was carried out using genomic DNA as the template. TCRdb itself ran the reads through MiXCR, one entry per CDR3 protein. Of about 260,000 distinct CDR3 sequences in the sample, 70% to 85% were seen once. The sequence came from a human donor with aplastic anemia. V usage is TRBV20-1 and J usage is TRBJ2-7; TRBD1 matches at 10 bases. Sample: sorted CD4+, CD8+, or CD8+CD57+ T cells (not recorded which) from PBMCs. The CDR3 DNA follows: TGCAGTGCCCCTCGACAGGGGGCCCACGAGCAGTACTTC. As protein: CSAPRQGAHEQYF.